This section outlines one TCR beta chain sequence together with its context. Likely unrecorded immune exposures existed in these nominally healthy donors. This specimen belongs to a study of cytomegalovirus exposure and HLA in healthy donors. Researchers ran the PCR with 60 Vbeta and 13 Jbeta primers. Libraries were prepared by immunoSEQ multiplex PCR; TCRdb keeps only in-frame clonotypes and omits some of them. The data show about 150,000 clones, with less than 65% seen just once and around 3% held by the top ten. This sequence originates from a woman younger than 45 in good health and CMV-seropositive. Material for sequencing was PBMCs.

The CDR3 sequence is CASTSTGFEGYTF. CDR3 coding DNA: TGTGCCAGCACCTCTACAGGGTTTGAGGGCTACACCTTC. The chain couples TRBV27 to TRBJ1-2; perhaps TRBD1 as D (6 bases). The V gene lost 7 bases and the J gene lost 8 bases, with 17 bases spanning the gap. Per the germline V gene, CDR1 is MNHEY and CDR2 is SMNVEV (reference sequence). The CDR3 has 13 amino acids.